This entry lists 18 T cell receptor beta chains sequenced from one sample in a study of blood T cell repertoires in COVID-19. Assay used: immunoSEQ multiplex PCR; TCRdb lists only in-frame clones, some missing. The sample shows about 140,000 clones, around 86% of them seen only once. The sample was peripheral blood. These receptors all come from an elderly woman with acute or convalescent COVID-19.

This chain links TRBV16 with TRBJ1-5; 7 bases fit TRBD1. After removal of 0 bases from V and 7 bases from J, the junction contained 3 bases not matched to a gene. The CDR3 covers 14 residues. Germline lookup yields CDR1 KGHSY and CDR2 FQNENV. The CDR3: CASSQSQGMQPQHF. Written as DNA, the CDR3 is TGTGCCAGCAGCCAATCACAGGGGATGCAGCCCCAGCATTTT.

The chain couples TRBV27 to TRBJ2-1; tentatively, D is TRBD1 (6 bases). The V and J ends lost 3 bases and 5 bases respectively, with 11 bases between them. Germline assignment: CDR1 MNHEY and CDR2 SMNVEV (reference sequence). This CDR3 is 14 amino acids long. CDR3 region: CASSFGTTDNEQFF. The CDR3 nucleotides are TGTGCCAGCAGTTTTGGGACAACCGACAATGAGCAGTTCTTC.

This chain links TRBV5-1 with TRBJ2-5; 9 bases are a match to TRBD2. Germline V gene lookup returns CDR1 SGHRS and CDR2 YFSETQ. This CDR3 has 15 residues. After removal of 2 bases from V and 7 bases from J, the junction contained 9 bases not matched to a gene. In DNA, the CDR3 is TGCGCCAGCAGCTTCGCGGGACTAGCATTGGGGACCCAGTACTTC. This translates into CASSFAGLALGTQYF.

V usage is TRBV12-3 or TRBV12-4 and J usage is TRBJ1-1; D is undetermined. The CDR3 is 10 residues long. The ends were cut back, 6 bases at V and 7 bases at J, with 6 bases in the middle. Here the CDR3 DNA reads TGTGCCAGCAGCTCAGGTGAAGCTTTCTTT. Translation gives CASSSGEAFF.

The chain uses TRBV18 and TRBJ1-6; D is unresolved. With 3 bases removed from V and 3 bases from J, the gap between germline ends came to 12 bases. Germline V gives CDR1 KGHSH, CDR2 LQKENI. The CDR3 totals 16 residues. The CDR3 reads CASSPNYSVYNSPLHF. CDR3 sequence (DNA): TGTGCCAGCTCACCCAATTACTCCGTCTATAATTCACCCCTCCACTTT.

Only a few counts were recorded for this clone. The chain uses TRBV5-1 and TRBJ1-4; a possible D gene is TRBD1 (6 bases). Germline loops: CDR1 SGHRS, CDR2 YFSETQ. The V end was cut by 2 bases, the J end by 6 bases, with 11 bases between. This CDR3 is built from 14 residues. CDR3 in amino acids: CASSFRDTHEKLFF. CDR3 coding DNA: TGCGCCAGCAGCTTCCGGGACACCCATGAAAAACTGTTTTTT.

This chain joins TRBV10-1 and TRBJ1-1; D might be TRBD1 (5 bases). Germline CDR1 and CDR2: WNHNN and SYGVQD (reference sequence). The CDR3 totals 13 residues. Trimming took off 8 bases at V and 1 base at J, with 11 bases between the two ends. CDR3 residues: CASARGGNTEAFF. Here the CDR3 DNA reads TGCGCCAGCGCCCGCGGGGGGAACACTGAAGCTTTCTTT.

This clone was counted a few times. The V and J genes are TRBV11-2 and TRBJ1-1; 7 bases align to TRBD1. The CDR3 covers 15 residues. The junction had 5 bases not matched to a gene; V was cut back by 1 base and J by 3 bases. Germline assignment: CDR1 SGHAT and CDR2 FQNNGV. The CDR3 DNA is TGTGCCAGCAGCTTAGTGAAACAGGGGTACACTGAAGCTTTCTTT. Translating it yields CASSLVKQGYTEAFF.

This chain uses TRBV6-5 with TRBJ1-1; TRBD1 might be the D (6 bases). Germline V CDR1 and CDR2: MNHEY, SVGAGI. The length of the CDR3 is 13 residues. With 5 bases removed from V and 5 bases from J, the gap between germline ends came to 12 bases. CDR3 sequence reads: CASSPGQITEAFF. CDR3 bases: TGTGCCAGCAGTCCAGGACAGATAACTGAAGCTTTCTTT.

The V gene is TRBV6-1, the J gene TRBJ1-2; D ambiguous. V was shortened by 4 bases and J by 2 bases, with 17 bases between the two germline ends. The CDR3 is 16 amino acids. Germline CDR1 is MNHNS and CDR2 is SASEGT. The CDR3 sequence is CASSGRMALSNYGYTF. The CDR3, as DNA: TGTGCCAGCAGTGGTCGGATGGCCCTTAGCAACTATGGCTACACCTTC.

This rearrangement joins TRBV5-4 to TRBJ2-3; D is possibly TRBD2 (6 bases). This CDR3 contains 16 residues. Germline V gives CDR1 SGHNT, CDR2 YYREEE (reference sequence). The V end lost 1 base, the J end lost 6 bases, and 18 bases lay between the germline ends. In nucleotides, the CDR3 is TGTGCCAGCAGCTTGCAGGCTAGCCGGAGGGGTGATACGCAGTATTTT. Its protein product is CASSLQASRRGDTQYF.

V usage is TRBV2 and J usage is TRBJ2-1; TRBD2 matches 10 bases. Germline CDR1 is SNHLY and CDR2 is FYNNEI. The CDR3 totals 14 residues. J gave up 3 bases and V 6 bases, and 2 bases lay outside the gene matches. The CDR3 loop is CASRAGGFYNEQFF. In DNA, the CDR3 is TGTGCCAGCAGAGCGGGGGGGTTCTACAATGAGCAGTTCTTC.

The chain combines TRBV5-6 with TRBJ1-1; D gene ambiguous. Germline CDR1 SGHDT, CDR2 YYEEEE. The CDR3 loop spans 13 amino acids. With 4 bases removed from V and 0 bases from J, the gap between germline ends came to 7 bases. The CDR3 nucleotides read TGTGCCAGCAGCCCTGTTCTGAACACTGAAGCTTTCTTT. Its translation is CASSPVLNTEAFF.

The chain is built from TRBV5-4 and TRBJ2-1, with D possibly being TRBD1 (6 bases). Between the trimmed V and J ends, which lost 0 bases and 9 bases, there was a span of 16 bases. Germline V gene data show CDR1 as SGHNT and CDR2 as YYREEE (reference sequence). This CDR3 has 15 amino acids. The CDR3 reads CASSLGGQAGGEQFF. The CDR3, as DNA: TGTGCCAGCAGCTTGGGGGGGCAGGCCGGCGGTGAGCAGTTCTTC. Filled out from reference TRBV5-4 and TRBJ2-1, the complete variable domain reads ETGVTQSPTHLIKTRGQQVTLRCSSQSGHNTVSWYQQALGQGPQFIFQYYREEENGRGNFPPRFSGLQFPNYSSELNVNALELDDSALYLCASSLGGQAGGEQFFGPGTRLTVL.

A few counts support this clone. The V gene is TRBV27, the J gene TRBJ2-6, with unresolved D. The CDR3 loop spans 15 amino acids. V lost 6 bases and J 1 base, leaving 10 bases between the germline ends. Germline V lookup: CDR1 MNHEY, CDR2 SMNVEV (reference sequence). CDR3 DNA: TGTGCCAGCAGGCCGCTAGGATCTGGGGCCAACGTCCTGACTTTC. Translation: CASRPLGSGANVLTF.

V usage is TRBV19 and J usage is TRBJ1-6; TRBD1 matches at 8 bases. CDR1 is LNHDA and CDR2 is SQIVND in the germline V gene (reference sequence). V lost 7 bases to trimming and J lost 7 bases; unmatched junction nucleotides: 6. The length of the CDR3 is 14 residues. The CDR3 region has the DNA TGTGCCAGTAACAACAGACAGGGGAATTCACCCCTCCACTTT. Translation gives CASNNRQGNSPLHF.

This clone was recorded a few times. The chain is built from TRBV24-1 and TRBJ1-1, with TRBD1 identical over 9 bases. Germline CDR1 is KGHDR and CDR2 is SFDVKD. This CDR3 is 13 amino acids long. Trimming cost V 9 bases and J 1 base; bases outside gene matches: 2. The CDR3 DNA is TGTGCCACCGACAGGGGGGAGAACACTGAAGCTTTCTTT. Protein: CATDRGENTEAFF.

The gene calls are TRBV7-9 and TRBJ2-2; maybe TRBD2 (5 bases). Germline CDR1 reads SEHNR; CDR2 reads FQNEAQ (reference sequence). The V end lost 4 bases, the J end lost 13 bases, and 19 bases lay between the germline ends. This CDR3 contains 14 residues. CDR3 nucleotides: TGTGCCAGCAGCTCCAGATCCAATAGCGTTTTGCTGTTTTTT. This encodes CASSSRSNSVLLFF.